The source of this T cell receptor (beta chain) is a study of cytomegalovirus exposure and HLA in healthy donors. At the level of the study: Researchers found that roughly 80% of about 400 genotyped donors fell within the Caucasian-associated ancestry cluster.

PCR primers comprised 60 Vbeta and 13 Jbeta primers. Assay: immunoSEQ multiplex PCR; the TCRdb copy retains only in-frame clones and omits some. The data contain 200,000 to 300,000 clones, 82% of them singletons. This CDR3 comprises 14 residues. Germline values: CDR1 SEHNR, CDR2 FQNEAQ (reference sequence). V trimming: 8 bases; J trimming: 10 bases; junction bases outside the gene matches: 7. The chain employs TRBV7-9 and TRBJ1-6, with 11 bases matching TRBD1. Source material: PBMCs. This receptor was obtained from a woman between 40 and 50 years old in good health and CMV-seropositive. In DNA, the CDR3 is TGTGCCAGCGGTCACCGGGACAGGGGGTCACCCCTCCACTTT. Its translation is CASGHRDRGSPLHF.